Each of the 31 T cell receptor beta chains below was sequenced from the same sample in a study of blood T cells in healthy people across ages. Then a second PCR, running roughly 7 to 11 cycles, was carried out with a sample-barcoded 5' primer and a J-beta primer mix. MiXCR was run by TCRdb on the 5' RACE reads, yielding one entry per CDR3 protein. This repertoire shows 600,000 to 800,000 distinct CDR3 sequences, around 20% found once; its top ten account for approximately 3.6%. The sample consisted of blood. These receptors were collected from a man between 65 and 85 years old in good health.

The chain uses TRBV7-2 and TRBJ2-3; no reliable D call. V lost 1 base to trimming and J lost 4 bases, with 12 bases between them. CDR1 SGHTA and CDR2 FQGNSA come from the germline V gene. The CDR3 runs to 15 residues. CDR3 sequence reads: CASSLGTYRPDTQYF. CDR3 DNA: TGTGCCAGCAGCTTAGGTACCTACCGACCAGATACGCAGTATTTT.

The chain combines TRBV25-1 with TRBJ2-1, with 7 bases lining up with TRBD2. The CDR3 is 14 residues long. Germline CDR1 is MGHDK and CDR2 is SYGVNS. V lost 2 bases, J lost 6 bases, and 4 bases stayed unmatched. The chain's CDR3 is CASSEAGRANEQFF. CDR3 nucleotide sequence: TGTGCCAGCAGTGAAGCGGGGAGGGCCAATGAGCAGTTCTTC.

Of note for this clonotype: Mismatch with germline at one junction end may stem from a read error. The CDR3 sequence: CASSEDRKESQYF. CDR3 sequence (DNA): TGTGCCAGCAGCGAGGACAGAAAAGAGTCCCAGTACTTC. This chain joins TRBV7-9 and TRBJ2-5; weak D call: TRBD1 (6 bases). This CDR3 is built from 13 residues. The germline V gene encodes CDR1 SEHNR and CDR2 FQNEAQ (reference sequence).

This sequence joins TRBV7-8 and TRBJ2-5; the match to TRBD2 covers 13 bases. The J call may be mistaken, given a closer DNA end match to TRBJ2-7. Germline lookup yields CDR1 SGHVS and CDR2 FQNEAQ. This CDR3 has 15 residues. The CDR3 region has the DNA TGTGCCAGCAGCTGGGGACTAGCGGGAAGCTACGAGCAGTACTTC. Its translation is CASSWGLAGSYEQYF.

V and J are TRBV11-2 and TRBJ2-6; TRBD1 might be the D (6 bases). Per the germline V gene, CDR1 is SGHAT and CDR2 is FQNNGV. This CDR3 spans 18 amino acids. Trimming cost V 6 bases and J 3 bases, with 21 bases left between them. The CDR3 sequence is CASRHRDTPFGGANVLTF. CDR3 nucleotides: TGTGCCAGCAGACACCGGGACACACCTTTCGGTGGGGCCAACGTCCTGACTTTC.

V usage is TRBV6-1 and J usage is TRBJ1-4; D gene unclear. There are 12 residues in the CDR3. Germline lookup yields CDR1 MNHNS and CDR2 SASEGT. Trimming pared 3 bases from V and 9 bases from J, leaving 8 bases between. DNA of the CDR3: TGTGCCAGCAGTGATAACGGACAAAAACTGTTTTTT. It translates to CASSDNGQKLFF.

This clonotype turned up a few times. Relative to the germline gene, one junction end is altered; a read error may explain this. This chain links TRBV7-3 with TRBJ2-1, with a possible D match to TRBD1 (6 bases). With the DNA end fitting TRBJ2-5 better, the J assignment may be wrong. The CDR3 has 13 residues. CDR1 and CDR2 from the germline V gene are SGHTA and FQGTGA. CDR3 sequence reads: CAGSLTGRETQYF. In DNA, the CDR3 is TGTGCCGGCAGCTTAACAGGGCGAGAGACCCAGTACTTC.

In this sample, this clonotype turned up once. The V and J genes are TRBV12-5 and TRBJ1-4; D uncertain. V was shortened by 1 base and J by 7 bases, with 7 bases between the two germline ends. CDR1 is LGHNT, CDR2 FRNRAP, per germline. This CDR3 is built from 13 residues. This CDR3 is CASGLGTPEKLFF. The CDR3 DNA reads TGTGCTAGTGGTTTGGGGACTCCTGAAAAACTGTTTTTT.

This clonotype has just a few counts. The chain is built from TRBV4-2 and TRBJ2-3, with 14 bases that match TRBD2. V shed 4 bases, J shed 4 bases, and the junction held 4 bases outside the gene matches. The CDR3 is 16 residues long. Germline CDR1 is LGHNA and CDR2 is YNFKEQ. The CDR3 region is CASSPGTSGSADTQYF. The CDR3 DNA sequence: TGTGCCAGCAGCCCCGGGACTAGCGGGAGTGCAGATACGCAGTATTTT.

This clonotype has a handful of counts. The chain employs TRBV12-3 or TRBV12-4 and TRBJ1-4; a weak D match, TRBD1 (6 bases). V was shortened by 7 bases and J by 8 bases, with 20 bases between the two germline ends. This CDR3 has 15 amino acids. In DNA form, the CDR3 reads TGTGCCAGCAACAAAGGACAGTCCGGGAGGGAAAAACTGTTTTTT. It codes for CASNKGQSGREKLFF.

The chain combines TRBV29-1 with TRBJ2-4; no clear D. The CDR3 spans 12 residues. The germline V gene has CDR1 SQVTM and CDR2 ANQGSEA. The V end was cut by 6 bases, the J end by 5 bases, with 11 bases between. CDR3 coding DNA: TGCAGCGTGGCCCCGAATGAAAACATTCAGTACTTC. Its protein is CSVAPNENIQYF.

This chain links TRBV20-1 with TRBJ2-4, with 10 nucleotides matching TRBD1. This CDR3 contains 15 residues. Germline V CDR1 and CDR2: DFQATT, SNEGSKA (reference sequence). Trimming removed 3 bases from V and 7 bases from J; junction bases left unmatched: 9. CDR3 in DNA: TGCAGTGCTAGGACCCCGGGGACAGGGGAGAACATTCAGTACTTC. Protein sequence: CSARTPGTGENIQYF.

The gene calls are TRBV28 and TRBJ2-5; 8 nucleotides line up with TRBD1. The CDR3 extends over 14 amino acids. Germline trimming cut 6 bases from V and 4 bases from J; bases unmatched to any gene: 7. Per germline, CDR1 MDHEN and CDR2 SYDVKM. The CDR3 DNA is TGTGCCAGCAGGACAGGGGTTGGGGGAGAGACCCAGTACTTC. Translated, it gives CASRTGVGGETQYF.

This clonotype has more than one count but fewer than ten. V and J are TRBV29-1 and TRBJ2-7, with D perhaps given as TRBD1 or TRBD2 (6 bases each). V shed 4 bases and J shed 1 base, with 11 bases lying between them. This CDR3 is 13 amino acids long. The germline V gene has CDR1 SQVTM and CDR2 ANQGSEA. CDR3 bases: TGCAGCGTTGGTGGGGGGCCATCCTACGAGCAGTACTTC. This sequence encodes CSVGGGPSYEQYF.

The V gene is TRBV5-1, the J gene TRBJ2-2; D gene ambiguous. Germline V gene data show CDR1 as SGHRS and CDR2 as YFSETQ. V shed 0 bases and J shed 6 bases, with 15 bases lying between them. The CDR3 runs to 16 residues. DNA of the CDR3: TGCGCCAGCAGCTTGGATGCACGGGTGAGCGCCGGGGAGCTGTTTTTT. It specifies CASSLDARVSAGELFF.

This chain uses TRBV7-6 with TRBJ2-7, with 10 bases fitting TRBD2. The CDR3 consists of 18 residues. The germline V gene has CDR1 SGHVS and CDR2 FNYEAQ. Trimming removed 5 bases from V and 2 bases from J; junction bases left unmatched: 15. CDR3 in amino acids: CASSQMTSGRTFPYEQYF. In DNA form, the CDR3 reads TGTGCCAGCAGCCAGATGACTAGCGGGCGGACCTTCCCCTACGAGCAGTACTTC. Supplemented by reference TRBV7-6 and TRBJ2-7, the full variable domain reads GAGVSQSPRYKVTKRGQDVALRCDPISGHVSLYWYRQALGQGPEFLTYFNYEAQQDKSGLPNDRFSAERPEGSISTLTIQRTEQRDSAMYRCASSQMTSGRTFPYEQYFGPGTRLTVT.

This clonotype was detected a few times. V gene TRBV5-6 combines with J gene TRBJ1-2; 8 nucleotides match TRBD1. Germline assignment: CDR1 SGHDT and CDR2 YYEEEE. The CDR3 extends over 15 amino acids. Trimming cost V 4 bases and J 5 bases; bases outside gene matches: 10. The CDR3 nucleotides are TGTGCCAGCAGCCCCTCCGGGACAGGCGCTTATGGCTACACCTTC. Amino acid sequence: CASSPSGTGAYGYTF.

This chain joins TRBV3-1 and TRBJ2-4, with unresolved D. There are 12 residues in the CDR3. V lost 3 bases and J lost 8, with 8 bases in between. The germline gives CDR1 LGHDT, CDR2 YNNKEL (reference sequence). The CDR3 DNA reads TGTGCCAGCAGCCATTTAGCCGACATTCAGTACTTC. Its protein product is CASSHLADIQYF.

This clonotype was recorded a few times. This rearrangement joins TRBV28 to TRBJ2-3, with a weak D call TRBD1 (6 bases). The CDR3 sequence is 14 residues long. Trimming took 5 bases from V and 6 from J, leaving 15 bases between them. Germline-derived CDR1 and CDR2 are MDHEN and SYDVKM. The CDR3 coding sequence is TGTGCCAGCAGTCAATCACAGGGTCGGGATACGCAGTATTTT. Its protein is CASSQSQGRDTQYF.

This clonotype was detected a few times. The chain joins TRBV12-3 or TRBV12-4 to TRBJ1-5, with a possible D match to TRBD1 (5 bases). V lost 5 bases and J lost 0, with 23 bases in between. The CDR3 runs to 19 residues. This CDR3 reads CASSPSGTETRYSNQPQHF. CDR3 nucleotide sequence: TGTGCCAGCAGTCCAAGCGGGACGGAGACCCGTTATAGCAATCAGCCCCAGCATTTT.

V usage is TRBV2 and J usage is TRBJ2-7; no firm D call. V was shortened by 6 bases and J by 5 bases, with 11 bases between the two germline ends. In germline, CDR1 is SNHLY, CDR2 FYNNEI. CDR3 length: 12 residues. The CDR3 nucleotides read TGTGCCAGCAGCGAGGCCACCCACGAGCAGTACTTC. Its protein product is CASSEATHEQYF.

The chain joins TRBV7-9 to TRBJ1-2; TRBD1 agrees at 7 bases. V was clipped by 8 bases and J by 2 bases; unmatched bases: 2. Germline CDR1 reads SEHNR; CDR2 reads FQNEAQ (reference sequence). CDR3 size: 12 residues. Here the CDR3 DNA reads TGTGCCAGCGGGGGACAGAACTATGGCTACACCTTC. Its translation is CASGGQNYGYTF.

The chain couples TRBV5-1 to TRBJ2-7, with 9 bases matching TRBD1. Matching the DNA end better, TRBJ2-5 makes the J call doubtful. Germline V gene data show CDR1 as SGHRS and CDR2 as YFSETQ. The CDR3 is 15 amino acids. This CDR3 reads CASSFLDRGQETQYF. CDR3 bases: TGCGCCAGCAGCTTCCTGGACAGGGGACAAGAGACCCAGTACTTC.

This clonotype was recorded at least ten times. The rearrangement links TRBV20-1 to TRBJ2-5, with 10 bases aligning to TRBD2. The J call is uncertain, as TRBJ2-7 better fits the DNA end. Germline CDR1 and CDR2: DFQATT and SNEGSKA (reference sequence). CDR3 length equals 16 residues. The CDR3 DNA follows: TGCAGTGCTAGTACCCTAGCGGGAGAGGTATCCTACGAGCAGTACTTC. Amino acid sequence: CSASTLAGEVSYEQYF.

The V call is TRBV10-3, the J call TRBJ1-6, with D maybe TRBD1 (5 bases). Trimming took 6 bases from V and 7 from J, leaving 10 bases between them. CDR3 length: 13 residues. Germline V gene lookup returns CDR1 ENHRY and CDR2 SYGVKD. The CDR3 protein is CAISGTENSPLHF. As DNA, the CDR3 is TGTGCCATCAGCGGGACTGAGAATTCACCCCTCCACTTT.

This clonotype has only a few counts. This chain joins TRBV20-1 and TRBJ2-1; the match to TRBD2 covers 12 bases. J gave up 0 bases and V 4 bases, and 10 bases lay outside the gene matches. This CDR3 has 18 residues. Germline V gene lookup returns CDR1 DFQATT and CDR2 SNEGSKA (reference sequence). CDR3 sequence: CSANSGTSGSFSYNEQFF. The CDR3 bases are TGCAGTGCTAACTCCGGGACTAGCGGGTCATTCTCCTACAATGAGCAGTTCTTC.

CDR3 loop: CASSRTTGAEKLFF. CDR3 sequence (DNA): TGTGCCAGCAGCCGGACAACAGGGGCTGAAAAACTGTTTTTT. The gene calls are TRBV7-9 and TRBJ1-4; 7 nucleotides line up with TRBD1. Unmatched junction bases numbered 7, after V lost 5 bases and J lost 7 bases. The V gene's germline CDR1 is SEHNR and CDR2 FQNEAQ (reference sequence). The CDR3 is 14 amino acids.

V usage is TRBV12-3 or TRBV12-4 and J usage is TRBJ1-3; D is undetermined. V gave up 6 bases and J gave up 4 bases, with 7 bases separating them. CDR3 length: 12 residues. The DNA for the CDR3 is TGTGCCAGCAGAGGTGGCGGAAACACCATATATTTT. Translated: CASRGGGNTIYF.

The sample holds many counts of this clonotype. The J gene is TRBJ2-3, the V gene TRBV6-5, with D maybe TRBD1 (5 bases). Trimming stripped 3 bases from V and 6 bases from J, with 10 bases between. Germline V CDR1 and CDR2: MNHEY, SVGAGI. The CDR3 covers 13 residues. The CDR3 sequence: CASSYQGTDTQYF. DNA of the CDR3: TGTGCCAGCAGTTATCAGGGAACGGATACGCAGTATTTT.

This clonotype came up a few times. The CDR3 DNA sequence: TGTGCCAGCAGGACTAGGAGCGGGAGGTTCTCCTACGAGCAGTACTTC. Amino acid sequence: CASRTRSGRFSYEQYF. V is TRBV6-2 or TRBV6-3 and J is TRBJ2-7; TRBD2 aligns across 9 bases. This CDR3 comprises 16 residues. J was trimmed by 0 bases and V by 6 bases; bases with no gene match: 9. Germline lookup yields CDR1 MNHEY and CDR2 SVGEGT.

In nucleotides, the CDR3 is TGTGCCAGCAGCCACCAGACAGAGACCTACGAGCAGTACTTC. The encoded protein is CASSHQTETYEQYF. This sequence joins TRBV13 and TRBJ2-7; TRBD1 is a possible D gene (5 bases). The CDR3 runs 14 residues. V lost 5 bases and J lost 2, with 13 bases in between. CDR1 and CDR2 from the germline V gene are PRHDT and FYEKMQ (reference sequence).